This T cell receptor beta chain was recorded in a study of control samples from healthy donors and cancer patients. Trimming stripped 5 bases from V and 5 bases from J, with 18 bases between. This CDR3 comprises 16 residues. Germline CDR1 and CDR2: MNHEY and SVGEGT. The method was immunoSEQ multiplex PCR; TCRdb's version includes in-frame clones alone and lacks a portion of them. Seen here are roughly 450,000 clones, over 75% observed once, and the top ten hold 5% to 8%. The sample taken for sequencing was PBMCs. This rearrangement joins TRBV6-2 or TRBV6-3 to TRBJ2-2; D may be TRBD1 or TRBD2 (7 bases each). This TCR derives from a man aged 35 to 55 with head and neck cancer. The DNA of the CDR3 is TGTGCCAGCAGTAACCAGGGGGGAGGGCCGACCGGGGAGCTGTTTTTT. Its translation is CASSNQGGGPTGELFF.